Listed here are 21 T cell receptor beta chains from one sample, sequenced in a study of tumor and adjacent non-tumor tissue in lung cancer. This sample's RNA came from whole unsorted tissue. The normal lung tissue was taken more than 3 cm from the tumor edge. TCRbeta libraries were built with three rounds of nested PCR, modified from ARM-PCR. TCRdb analysed the multiplex PCR reads with MiXCR anew, one entry per CDR3 protein. The sample records 77,000 or so distinct CDR3 sequences, less than 85% being singletons. Sequencing input: distant non-tumor lung tissue. The origin of the receptors is a man in his 70s with non-small cell lung cancer.

Turning to this clonotype: Since the CDR3 does not end with the conserved phenylalanine or tryptophan, this likely comes from a read error. The CDR3 loop reads CSARGQGLEAFI. In DNA form, the CDR3 reads TGCAGCGCAAGGGGCCAGGGCCTCGAAGCTTTCATT. The rearrangement uses TRBV29-1 and TRBJ1-1, with TRBD1 as a possible D gene (5 bases). CDR1 SQVTM and CDR2 ANQGSEA come from the germline V gene. The CDR3 has 12 residues. Trimming pared 7 bases from V and 8 bases from J, leaving 17 bases between.

Regarding this clonotype: The junction differs from germline at one of its ends, possibly a read error. The V and J genes are TRBV6-2 or TRBV6-3 and TRBJ2-1; a possible D gene is TRBD2 (6 bases). This CDR3 has 15 residues. CDR1 and CDR2 from the germline V gene are MNHEY and SVGEGT. The CDR3 bases are TGTGCCAGCAGTCTGCGGGGAGCCTCCTACAATGAGGAGTTCTTC. This gives the protein CASSLRGASYNEEFF.

This clonotype was recorded a few times. V gene TRBV28 combines with J gene TRBJ2-1, with 7 bases aligning to TRBD1. Germline V lookup: CDR1 MDHEN, CDR2 SYDVKM. With 6 bases clipped from V and 7 bases from J, the junction kept 12 bases outside the gene matches. The CDR3 has 15 amino acids. CDR3 DNA: TGTGCCAGCAGAAAAGGACAGGACCGTTGGAATGAGCAGTTCTTC. Translating gives CASRKGQDRWNEQFF.

This clonotype has just one count. A read error may produce the germline difference seen at one junction end. The V gene is TRBV10-2, the J gene TRBJ2-7; D may be TRBD2 (5 bases). The CDR3 consists of 13 residues. Germline CDR1 reads WSHSY; CDR2 reads SAAADI. CDR3 region: CASSGEGAYEQYF. In DNA form, the CDR3 reads TGCGCCAGCAGTGGAGAGGGCGCCTACGAGCAGTATTTC.

Comments on this clonotype: The CDR3 does not close with the conserved phenylalanine or tryptophan, likely indicating a read error. V and J are TRBV20-1 and TRBJ2-7, with 8 bases lining up with TRBD1. CDR3 length equals 16 residues. Germline V gene lookup returns CDR1 DFQATT and CDR2 SNEGSKA (reference sequence). V was clipped by 4 bases and J by 2 bases; unmatched bases: 13. CDR3 amino acids: CSAIDRGVPIPYEQYI. The DNA for the CDR3 is TGCAGTGCTATTGACAGGGGAGTTCCGATCCCCTACGAGCAGTACATC.

Details on this clonotype: A read error may produce the germline difference seen at one junction end. The V call is TRBV5-1, the J call TRBJ1-1; D possibly corresponds to TRBD1 (5 bases). In germline, CDR1 is SGHRS, CDR2 YFSETQ. The CDR3 contains 14 residues. The CDR3 is CVSGVRRGETEAFF. The CDR3 nucleotides are TGCGTCAGCGGAGTAAGAAGGGGAGAGACCGAAGCTTTCTTT. The variable domain in full, with the rest retrieved from reference TRBV5-1 and TRBJ1-1, is KAGVTQTPRYLIKTRGQQVTLSCSPISGHRSVSWYQQTPGQGLQFLFEYFSETQRNKGNFPGRFSGRQFSNSRSEMNVSTLELGDSALYLCVSGVRRGETEAFFGQGTRLTVV.

To note about this clonotype: The junction departs from germline at one end; a sequencing error may be responsible. This sequence joins TRBV11-3 and TRBJ1-1, with TRBD1 matching 7 bases. CDR1 is SGHNT, CDR2 YENEEA, per germline. This CDR3 has 16 amino acids. The CDR3 DNA reads as TGTCCTAGCAGCTTCCGGGACAGAACCCTGAACACTGAAACTTCCTTT. The encoded protein is CPSSFRDRTLNTETSF.

Details on this clonotype: One junction end does not reproduce the germline sequence, and a read error may be involved. V and J are TRBV5-6 and TRBJ2-7; 7 bases align to TRBD1. The CDR3 loop spans 14 amino acids. Germline V lookup: CDR1 SGHDT, CDR2 YYEEEE. The CDR3 here is CASTWGQSSYERYF. DNA for the CDR3: TGTGCTAGTACCTGGGGACAGAGCTCCTACGAGCGGTACTTC. Full variable domain (outside the CDR3, taken from reference TRBV5-6 and TRBJ2-7): DAGVTQSPTHLIKTRGQQVTLRCSPKSGHDTVSWYQQALGQGPQFIFQYYEEEERQRGNFPDRFSGHQFPNYSSELNVNALLLGDSALYLCASTWGQSSYERYFGPGTRLTVT.

V and J are TRBV13 and TRBJ2-7, with D perhaps matching TRBD2 (5 bases). The germline V gene has CDR1 PRHDT and CDR2 FYEKMQ (reference sequence). The CDR3 covers 13 residues. V lost 10 bases and J 7 bases, leaving 20 bases between the germline ends. CDR3 residues: CATSPLKQAEQYF. The CDR3 coding sequence is TGTGCCACTAGCCCACTAAAACAAGCGGAGCAGTACTTC.

This sequence joins TRBV5-6 and TRBJ2-4, with 9 bases identical to TRBD1. This CDR3 comprises 17 residues. CDR1 and CDR2 from the germline V gene are SGHDT and YYEEEE. After removal of 6 bases from V and 7 bases from J, the junction contained 17 bases not matched to a gene. For the CDR3, the DNA is TGTGCCAGCAACGCTACCGGGACAGGGATCGTTGGGAACATTCAGTACTTC. Translation gives CASNATGTGIVGNIQYF. Full variable domain (rest looked up from reference TRBV5-6 and TRBJ2-4): DAGVTQSPTHLIKTRGQQVTLRCSPKSGHDTVSWYQQALGQGPQFIFQYYEEEERQRGNFPDRFSGHQFPNYSSELNVNALLLGDSALYLCASNATGTGIVGNIQYFGAGTRLSVL.

On this clonotype itself: The junction and the germline gene differ at one end; a read error may be behind it. The V gene is TRBV28, the J gene TRBJ2-1; D is perhaps TRBD1 (5 bases). The V gene's germline CDR1 is MDHEN and CDR2 SYDVKM. There are 15 residues in the CDR3. CDR3 DNA: TGTGCCAGCAGCCGACAGATCGCCACTCAGGTTGAGCAGTTCTTT. The encoded protein is CASSRQIATQVEQFF.

The chain has TRBV6-5 and TRBJ1-3; D perhaps matches TRBD1 (5 bases). Germline V gene lookup returns CDR1 MNHEY and CDR2 SVGAGI. The V end lost 10 bases, the J end lost 3 bases, and 16 bases lay between the germline ends. The CDR3 spans 14 residues. This CDR3 reads CANSQGSYGNTIYF. The CDR3 region has the DNA TGTGCCAACAGCCAGGGATCCTATGGAAACACCATATATTTT.

As concerns this clonotype: Mismatch with germline at one junction end may stem from a read error. This sequence joins TRBV29-1 and TRBJ2-5; perhaps TRBD1 as D (5 bases). Germline CDR1 is SQVTM and CDR2 is ANQGSEA. The CDR3 spans 16 residues. The CDR3 nucleotides read TGCAGCGCCAGGCCCTACCTCCAGACAGTTCAAGAGACCCAGTACTTT. It is translated as CSARPYLQTVQETQYF.

On this clonotype: With a much larger clone just one base away, this may be a read error. The chain uses TRBV4-1 and TRBJ1-2; a weak D match, TRBD1 (5 bases). The length of the CDR3 is 16 residues. Germline CDR1 MGHRA, CDR2 YSYEKL. The ends were cut back, 0 bases at V and 2 bases at J, with 13 bases in the middle. As DNA, the CDR3 is TGCGCCAGCAGCCAAGAAAACATGGGGCGCAACTATGGCTACACCTTC. This sequence encodes CASSQENMGRNYGYTF.

To note about this clonotype: Since the CDR3 does not end with the conserved phenylalanine or tryptophan, this likely comes from a read error. The V call is TRBV7-3, the J call TRBJ2-3; D possibly corresponds to TRBD2 (6 bases). Trimming cost V 4 bases and J 0 bases, with 11 bases left between them. This CDR3 region has 15 residues. CDR1 and CDR2 from the germline V gene are SGHTA and FQGTGA. Here the CDR3 reads CASSSGLTSTDTQYL. The CDR3 DNA follows: TGTGCCAGCAGCTCGGGACTTACTAGCACAGATACGCAGTATTTA.

The chain couples TRBV12-3 or TRBV12-4 to TRBJ2-1, with 10 nucleotides matching TRBD1. The CDR3 is 13 residues long. Trimming at V came to 10 bases and at J to 13 bases, leaving 13 bases not matched to a gene. The CDR3 DNA reads TGTGCCAACAGGGGGACAGGGGCCCGGGAACAGTTCTTC. Amino acids: CANRGTGAREQFF.

This clonotype occurred a few times. Given a much more abundant clone one base away, this may be a read error. This sequence joins TRBV12-5 and TRBJ2-1; a possible D gene is TRBD2 (6 bases). Per the germline V gene, CDR1 is LGHNT and CDR2 is FRNRAP. The CDR3 has 12 amino acids. V was cut by 7 bases and J by 9 bases, with 13 bases left in between. The DNA of the CDR3 is TGTGCTAGTGATGTCACTAGCAGTGAGCAGTTCTTC. This gives the protein CASDVTSSEQFF.

As to this clonotype: Relative to the germline gene, one junction end is altered; a read error may explain this. The chain joins TRBV6-5 to TRBJ2-1; 9 positions agree with TRBD2. The CDR3 length is 15 residues. Germline V CDR1 and CDR2: MNHEY, SVGAGI. The CDR3 region has the DNA TGTGCCGGCAGTTACTCGGCGGGAGGGCCTAGTGAGCAGTTCTTC. The encoded protein is CAGSYSAGGPSEQFF.

Only one count was recorded for this clonotype. The J gene is TRBJ2-6, the V gene TRBV18, with D uncertain. Looked up from germline, CDR1 is KGHSH and CDR2 is LQKENI. The CDR3 extends over 17 amino acids. Trimming left V 6 bases short and J 3 bases short, with 18 bases between. The CDR3 DNA sequence: TGTGCCAGCTCGAAGTGGCCCCCTGTTTTTGGGGCCAACGTCCTGACTTTC. This codes for CASSKWPPVFGANVLTF.

The rearrangement links TRBV11-2 to TRBJ2-1; TRBD2 matches at 9 bases. The germline gives CDR1 SGHAT, CDR2 FQNNGV. This CDR3 is built from 17 residues. The CDR3 loop is CISSTLLAGTFVNEQFF. CDR3 in DNA: TGTATCAGTAGCACCTTGCTAGCGGGGACGTTTGTCAATGAGCAGTTCTTC.

On this clonotype: A junction boundary mismatches the germline segment, possibly from a read error. This CDR3 is CASSQWTGSFSEEYF. CDR3 nucleotide sequence: TGTGCCAGCAGCCAATGGACAGGGAGCTTTAGCGAGGAGTACTTC. The chain carries TRBV28 and TRBJ2-7; 8 bases fit TRBD1. The CDR3 has 15 residues. From germline, CDR1 is MDHEN and CDR2 SYDVKM.